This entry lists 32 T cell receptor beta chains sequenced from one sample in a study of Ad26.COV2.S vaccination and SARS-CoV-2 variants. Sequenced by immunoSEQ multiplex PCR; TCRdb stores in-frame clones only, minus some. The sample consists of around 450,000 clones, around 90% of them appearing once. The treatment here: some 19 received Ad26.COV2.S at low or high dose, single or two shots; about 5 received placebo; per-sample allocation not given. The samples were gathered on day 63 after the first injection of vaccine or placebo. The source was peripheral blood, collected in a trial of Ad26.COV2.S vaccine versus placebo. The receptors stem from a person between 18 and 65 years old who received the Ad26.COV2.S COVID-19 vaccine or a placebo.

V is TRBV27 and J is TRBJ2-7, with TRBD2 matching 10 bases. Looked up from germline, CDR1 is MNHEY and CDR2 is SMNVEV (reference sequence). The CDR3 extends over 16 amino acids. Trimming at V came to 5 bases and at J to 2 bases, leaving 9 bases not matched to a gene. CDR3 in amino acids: CASSPIGLADPYEQYF. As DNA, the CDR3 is TGTGCCAGCAGTCCGATAGGACTAGCGGACCCCTACGAGCAGTACTTC.

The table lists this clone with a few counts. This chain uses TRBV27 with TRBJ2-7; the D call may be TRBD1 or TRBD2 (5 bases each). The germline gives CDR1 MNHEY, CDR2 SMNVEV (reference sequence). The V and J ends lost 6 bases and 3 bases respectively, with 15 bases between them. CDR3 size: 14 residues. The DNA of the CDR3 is TGTGCCAGCAGGTTACGGGACCCGGACTACGAGCAGTACTTC. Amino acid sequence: CASRLRDPDYEQYF.

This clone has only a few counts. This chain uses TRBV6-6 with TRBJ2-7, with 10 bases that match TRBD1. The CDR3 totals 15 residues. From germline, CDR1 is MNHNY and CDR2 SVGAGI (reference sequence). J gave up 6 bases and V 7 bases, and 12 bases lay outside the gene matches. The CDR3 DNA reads TGTGCCAGCAACAACCTTGGGACAGGGGCCATCGAGCAGTACTTC. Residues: CASNNLGTGAIEQYF.

CDR3 nucleotides: TGTGCCACCTCCAGCGGGTCGGAGACCCAGTACTTC. Translating it yields CATSSGSETQYF. V gene TRBV15 combines with J gene TRBJ2-5, with D maybe TRBD2 (6 bases). Germline loops: CDR1 LNHNV, CDR2 YYDKDF (reference sequence). The V gene lost 8 bases and the J gene lost 5 bases, with 12 bases spanning the gap. The CDR3 consists of 12 residues.

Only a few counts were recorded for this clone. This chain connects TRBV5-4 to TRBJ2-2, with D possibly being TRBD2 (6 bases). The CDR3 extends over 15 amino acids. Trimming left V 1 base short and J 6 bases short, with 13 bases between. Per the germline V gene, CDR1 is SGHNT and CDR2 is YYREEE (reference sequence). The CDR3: CASSLPGGKAGELFF. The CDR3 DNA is TGTGCCAGCAGCTTGCCGGGCGGGAAGGCCGGGGAGCTGTTTTTT.

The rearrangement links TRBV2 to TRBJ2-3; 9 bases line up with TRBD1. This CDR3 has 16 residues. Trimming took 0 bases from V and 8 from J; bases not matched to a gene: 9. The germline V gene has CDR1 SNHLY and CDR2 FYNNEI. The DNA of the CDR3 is TGTGCCAGCAGTGAAGCCGGACAGGGGACTTATGCTACGCAGTATTTT. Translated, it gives CASSEAGQGTYATQYF.

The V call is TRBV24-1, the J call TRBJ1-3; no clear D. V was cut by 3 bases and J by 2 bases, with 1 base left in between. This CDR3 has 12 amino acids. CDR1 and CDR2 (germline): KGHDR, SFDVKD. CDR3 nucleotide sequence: TGTGCCACCAGTGATGCTGGAAACACCATATATTTT. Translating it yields CATSDAGNTIYF.

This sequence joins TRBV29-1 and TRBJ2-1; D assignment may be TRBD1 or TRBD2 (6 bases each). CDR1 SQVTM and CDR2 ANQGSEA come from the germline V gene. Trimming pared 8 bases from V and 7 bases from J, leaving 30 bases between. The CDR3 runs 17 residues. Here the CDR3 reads CSSYPEGGGRGRNEQFF. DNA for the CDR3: TGCAGCTCATATCCTGAAGGAGGGGGGAGAGGGCGGAATGAGCAGTTCTTC.

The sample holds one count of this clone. CDR3 bases: TGCGCCAGCAGCCAAGATATAGGGGCAGTCTACGAGCAGTACTTC. Protein: CASSQDIGAVYEQYF. The chain links TRBV4-1 to TRBJ2-7; D possibly corresponds to TRBD1 (5 bases). Trimming left V 0 bases short and J 3 bases short, with 12 bases between. Germline V gene data show CDR1 as MGHRA and CDR2 as YSYEKL. This CDR3 comprises 15 residues.

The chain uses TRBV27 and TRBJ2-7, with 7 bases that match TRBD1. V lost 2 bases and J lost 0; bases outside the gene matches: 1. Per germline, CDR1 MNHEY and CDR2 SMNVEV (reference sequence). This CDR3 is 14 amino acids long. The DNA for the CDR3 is TGTGCCAGCAGTTTAACAGGGGCCTCCTACGAGCAGTACTTC. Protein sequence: CASSLTGASYEQYF.

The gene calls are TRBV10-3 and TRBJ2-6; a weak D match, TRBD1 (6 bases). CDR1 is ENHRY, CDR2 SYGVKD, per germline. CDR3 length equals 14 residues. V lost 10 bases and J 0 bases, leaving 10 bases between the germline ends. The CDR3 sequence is CATTTGSGANVLTF. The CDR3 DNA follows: TGTGCCACCACGACAGGCTCTGGGGCCAACGTCCTGACTTTC.

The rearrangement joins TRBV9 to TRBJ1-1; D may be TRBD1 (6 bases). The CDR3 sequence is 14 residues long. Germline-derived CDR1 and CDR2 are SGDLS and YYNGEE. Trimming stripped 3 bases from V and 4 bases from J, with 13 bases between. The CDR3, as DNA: TGTGCCAGCAGCGCCCGGACAGAAAGCACTGAAGCTTTCTTT. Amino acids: CASSARTESTEAFF.

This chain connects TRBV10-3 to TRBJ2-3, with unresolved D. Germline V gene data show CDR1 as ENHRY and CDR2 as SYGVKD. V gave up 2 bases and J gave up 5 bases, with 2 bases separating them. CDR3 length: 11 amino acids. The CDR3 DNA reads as TGTGCCATCAGTGAGAGAGATACGCAGTATTTT. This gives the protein CAISERDTQYF.

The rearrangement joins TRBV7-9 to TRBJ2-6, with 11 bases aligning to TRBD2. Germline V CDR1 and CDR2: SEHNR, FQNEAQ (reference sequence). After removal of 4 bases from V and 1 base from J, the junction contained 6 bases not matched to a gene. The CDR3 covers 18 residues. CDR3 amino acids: CASSSSSGRRSGANVLTF. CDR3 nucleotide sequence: TGTGCCAGCAGCTCGTCTAGCGGGAGGCGGTCTGGGGCCAACGTCCTGACTTTC.

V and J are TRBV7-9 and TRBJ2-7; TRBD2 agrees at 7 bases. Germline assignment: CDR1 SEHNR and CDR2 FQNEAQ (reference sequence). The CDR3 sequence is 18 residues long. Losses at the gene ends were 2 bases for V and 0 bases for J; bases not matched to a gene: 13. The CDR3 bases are TGTGCCAGCAGCTTAAACTTCAGTAGCGGGCTGAGCTCCTACGAGCAGTACTTC. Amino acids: CASSLNFSSGLSSYEQYF.

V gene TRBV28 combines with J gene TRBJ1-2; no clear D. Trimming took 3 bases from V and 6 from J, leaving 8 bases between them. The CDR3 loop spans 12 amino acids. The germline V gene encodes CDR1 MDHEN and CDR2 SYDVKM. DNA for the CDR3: TGTGCCAGCAGTTTCGACGGTGATGGCTACACCTTC. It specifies CASSFDGDGYTF.

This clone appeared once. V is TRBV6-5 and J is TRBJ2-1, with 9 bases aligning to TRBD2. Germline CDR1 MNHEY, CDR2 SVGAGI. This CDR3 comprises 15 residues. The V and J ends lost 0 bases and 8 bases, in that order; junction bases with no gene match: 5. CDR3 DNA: TGTGCCAGCAGTTACTCGATTAGCGGGAGAGATGAGCAGTTCTTC. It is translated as CASSYSISGRDEQFF.

The CDR3 DNA sequence: TGCGCCAGCAGCCAAGATCGACCCAACGGGGGCTACACCTTC. It specifies CASSQDRPNGGYTF. This sequence joins TRBV4-3 and TRBJ1-2; D not certain. From germline, CDR1 is LGHNA and CDR2 YSLEER. Trimming removed 0 bases at V and 8 bases at J, with 13 bases between. CDR3 length: 14 amino acids.

CDR3 DNA: TGTGCCAGCAGTTTCCGCGGGAGCTCAGATACGCAGTATTTT. Translation gives CASSFRGSSDTQYF. The V call is TRBV28, the J call TRBJ2-3, with 7 bases lining up with TRBD2. The germline CDR1 and CDR2 sequences are MDHEN and SYDVKM. The CDR3 totals 14 residues. The J segment lost 4 bases and the V segment lost 3 bases, leaving 4 bases of the junction unmatched.

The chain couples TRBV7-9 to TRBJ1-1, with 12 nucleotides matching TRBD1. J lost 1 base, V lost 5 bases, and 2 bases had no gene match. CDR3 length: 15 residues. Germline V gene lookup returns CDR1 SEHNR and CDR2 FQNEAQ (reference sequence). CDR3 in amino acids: CASSGGQGANTEAFF. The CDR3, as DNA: TGTGCCAGCAGCGGGGGACAGGGGGCGAACACTGAAGCTTTCTTT. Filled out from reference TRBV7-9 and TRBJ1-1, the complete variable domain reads DTGVSQNPRHKITKRGQNVTFRCDPISEHNRLYWYRQTLGQGPEFLTYFQNEAQLEKSRLLSDRFSAERPKGSFSTLEIQRTEQGDSAMYLCASSGGQGANTEAFFGQGTRLTVV.

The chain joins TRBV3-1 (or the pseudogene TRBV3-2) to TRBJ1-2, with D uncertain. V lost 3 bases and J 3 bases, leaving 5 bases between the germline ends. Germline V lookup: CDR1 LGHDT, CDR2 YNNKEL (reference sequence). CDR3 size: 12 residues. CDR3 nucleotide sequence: TGTGCCAGCAGCCAGTCGGACTATGGCTACACCTTC. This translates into CASSQSDYGYTF.

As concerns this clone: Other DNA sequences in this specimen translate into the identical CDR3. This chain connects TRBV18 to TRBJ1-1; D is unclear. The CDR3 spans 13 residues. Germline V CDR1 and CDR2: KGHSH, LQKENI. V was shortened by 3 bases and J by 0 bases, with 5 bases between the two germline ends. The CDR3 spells CASSPKMNTEAFF. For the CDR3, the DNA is TGTGCCAGCTCACCTAAGATGAACACTGAAGCTTTCTTT. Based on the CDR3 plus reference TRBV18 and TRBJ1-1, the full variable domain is NAGVMQNPRHLVRRRGQEARLRCSPMKGHSHVYWYRQLPEEGLKFMVYLQKENIIDESGMPKERFSAEFPKEGPSILRIQQVVRGDSAAYFCASSPKMNTEAFFGQGTRLTVV.

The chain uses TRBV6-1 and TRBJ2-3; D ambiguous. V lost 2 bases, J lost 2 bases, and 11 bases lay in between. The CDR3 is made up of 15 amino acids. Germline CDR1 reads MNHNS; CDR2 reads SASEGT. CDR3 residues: CASSEYLATTDTQYF. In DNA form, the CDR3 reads TGTGCCAGCAGTGAATATCTGGCGACCACAGATACGCAGTATTTT.

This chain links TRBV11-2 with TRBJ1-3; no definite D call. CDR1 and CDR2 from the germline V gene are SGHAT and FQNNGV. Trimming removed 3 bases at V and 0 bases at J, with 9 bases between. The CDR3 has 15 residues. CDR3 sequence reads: CASSFYDGSGNTIYF. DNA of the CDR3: TGTGCCAGCAGCTTCTACGACGGCTCTGGAAACACCATATATTTT.

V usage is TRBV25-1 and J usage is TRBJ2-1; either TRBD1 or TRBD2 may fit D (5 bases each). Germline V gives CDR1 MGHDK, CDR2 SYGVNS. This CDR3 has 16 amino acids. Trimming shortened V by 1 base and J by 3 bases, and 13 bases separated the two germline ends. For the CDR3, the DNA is TGTGCCAGCAGTGAATCAAGAGGGGCTGGCTACAATGAGCAGTTCTTC. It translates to CASSESRGAGYNEQFF.

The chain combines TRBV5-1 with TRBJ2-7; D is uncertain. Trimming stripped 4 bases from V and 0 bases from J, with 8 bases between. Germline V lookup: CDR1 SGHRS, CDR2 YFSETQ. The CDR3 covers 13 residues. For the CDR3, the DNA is TGCGCCAGCAGCATCCAGAGCTCCTACGAGCAGTACTTC. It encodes CASSIQSSYEQYF.

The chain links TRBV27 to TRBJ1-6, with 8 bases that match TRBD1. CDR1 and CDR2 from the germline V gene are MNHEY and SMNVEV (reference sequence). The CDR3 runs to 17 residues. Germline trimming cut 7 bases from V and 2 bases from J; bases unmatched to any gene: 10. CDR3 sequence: CASTQTGEFTYNSPLHF. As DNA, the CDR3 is TGTGCCAGCACCCAGACAGGGGAGTTCACCTATAATTCACCCCTCCACTTT.

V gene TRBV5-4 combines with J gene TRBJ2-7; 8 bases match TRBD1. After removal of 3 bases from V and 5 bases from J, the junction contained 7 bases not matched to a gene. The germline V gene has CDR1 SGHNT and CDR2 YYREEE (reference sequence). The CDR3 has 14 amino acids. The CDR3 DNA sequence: TGTGCCAGCAGCTCGGGACTGGACAGGGACGAGCAGTACTTC. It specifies CASSSGLDRDEQYF.

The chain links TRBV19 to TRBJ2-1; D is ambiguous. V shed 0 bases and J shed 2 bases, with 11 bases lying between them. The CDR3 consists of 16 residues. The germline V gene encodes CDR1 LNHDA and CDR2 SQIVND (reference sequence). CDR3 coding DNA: TGTGCCAGTAGTATAGATCTGCGGAACCCCTACAATGAGCAGTTCTTC. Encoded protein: CASSIDLRNPYNEQFF.

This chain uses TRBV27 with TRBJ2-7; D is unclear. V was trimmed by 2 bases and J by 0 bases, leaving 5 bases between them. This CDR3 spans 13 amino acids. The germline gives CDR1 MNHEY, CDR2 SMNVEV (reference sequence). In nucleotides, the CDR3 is TGTGCCAGCAGTTTAAACCCCTCCTACGAGCAGTACTTC. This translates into CASSLNPSYEQYF.

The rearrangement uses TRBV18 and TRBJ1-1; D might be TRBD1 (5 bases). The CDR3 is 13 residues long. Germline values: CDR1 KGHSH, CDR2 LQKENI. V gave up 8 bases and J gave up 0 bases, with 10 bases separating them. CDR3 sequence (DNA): TGTGCCAGCACCAGGGAGATGAACACTGAAGCTTTCTTT. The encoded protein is CASTREMNTEAFF.

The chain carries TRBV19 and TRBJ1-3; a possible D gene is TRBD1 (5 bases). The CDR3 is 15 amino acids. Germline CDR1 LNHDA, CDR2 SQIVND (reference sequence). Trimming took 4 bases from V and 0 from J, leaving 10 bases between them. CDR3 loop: CASSKPGPSGNTIYF. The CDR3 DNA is TGTGCCAGTAGTAAGCCGGGGCCCTCTGGAAACACCATATATTTT.